This T cell receptor beta chain was recorded in a study of vaccination and CD4 T cells after COVID-19. Study background: Each participant was administered two doses of a vaccine, which was either BNT162b2 or mRNA-1273.

V trimming: 9 bases; J trimming: 9 bases; junction bases outside the gene matches: 9. The CDR3 contains 13 residues. Germline V lookup: CDR1 SGHNT, CDR2 YYREEE (reference sequence). Sequenced with the Oncomine TCR Beta short-read assay was DNA taken from cultured CD4+ T cells. Once CD4+ T cells had been cultured, genomic DNA was extracted from them. Each CDR3 protein is one row after TCRdb ran MiXCR on the PCR reads. The sample lists 8,000 to 10,000 distinct CDR3 sequences, about a third occurring once. Overall study findings and caveats: It was found that, in convalescent patients, 304 of 307 vaccine-specific clones were spike mono-reactive.

This clonotype came up a few times. Its antigen is currently unknown. The treatment is: roughly ten-day PBMC culture with coronavirus spike peptide pools or control peptides (ViraFEST assay). The collection of CD4+ T cells from the unexposed donor took place before the COVID-19 pandemic (2011-2018). V and J are TRBV5-4 and TRBJ1-6; 7 bases fit TRBD1. Input material: CD4+ T cells from blood, cultured in vitro. This clonotype was obtained from a human donor in good health. The CDR3 sequence is CAIPGGAGSPLHF. The DNA of the CDR3 is TGTGCCATCCCAGGGGGGGCTGGTTCACCCCTCCACTTT. Drawing the rest from reference TRBV5-4 and TRBJ1-6, the complete variable domain is ETGVTQSPTHLIKTRGQQVTLRCSSQSGHNTVSWYQQALGQGPQFIFQYYREEENGRGNFPPRFSGLQFPNYSSELNVNALELDDSALYLCAIPGGAGSPLHFGNGTRLTVT.